A single sample gave rise to the 27 T cell receptor beta chains below, sequenced in a study of CD4+ T cells in melanoma. Repertoires were generated with immunoSEQ multiplex PCR, while TCRdb's copy carries only in-frame clones and drops some. The table has around 13,000 clones, over 65% seen once. The specimen sequenced was cells from a culture (not recorded whether cultured in vitro). The receptors derive from a human donor with melanoma.

Regarding this clone: Other DNA sequences in the sample encode the same CDR3. The J gene is TRBJ1-2, the V gene TRBV19; 7 positions match TRBD1. V gave up 1 base and J gave up 7 bases; unmatched junction bases: 3. Germline V gene data show CDR1 as LNHDA and CDR2 as SQIVND (reference sequence). This CDR3 is 13 amino acids long. CDR3 residues: CASSIARTGGYTF. The CDR3, as DNA: TGTGCCAGTAGTATAGCAAGGACAGGTGGCTACACCTTC.

The V call is TRBV9, the J call TRBJ2-1, with 9 bases lining up with TRBD1. This CDR3 has 16 amino acids. The germline gives CDR1 SGDLS, CDR2 YYNGEE. The V gene end was trimmed by 3 bases and the J gene end by 4 bases; junction bases not matched to a gene: 8. The CDR3 region is CASSESGTGSYNEQFF. The CDR3 DNA is TGTGCCAGCAGCGAGTCAGGGACAGGGTCTTACAATGAGCAGTTCTTC.

The CDR3 is CASSSAANYGYTF. In DNA, the CDR3 is TGTGCCAGCAGTTCGGCCGCTAACTATGGCTACACCTTC. The chain employs TRBV6-5 and TRBJ1-2, with unresolved D. V gave up 4 bases and J gave up 0 bases, with 6 bases separating them. CDR1 MNHEY and CDR2 SVGAGI come from the germline V gene. The CDR3 loop spans 13 amino acids.

This chain uses TRBV6-6 with TRBJ1-5; a weak D match, TRBD1 (5 bases). Germline values: CDR1 MNHNY, CDR2 SVGAGI (reference sequence). The germline V and J ends were trimmed by 0 bases and 1 base, with 7 bases remaining between them. This CDR3 has 15 amino acids. Written as DNA, the CDR3 is TGTGCCAGCAGTTACTCGAGGGACAGCAATCAGCCCCAGCATTTT. Its translation is CASSYSRDSNQPQHF.

This chain connects TRBV7-9 to TRBJ1-6; 7 positions agree with TRBD1. The V segment lost 9 bases and the J segment 8 bases; nucleotides outside the gene matches: 7. CDR3 length: 13 residues. Per germline, CDR1 SEHNR and CDR2 FQNEAQ (reference sequence). The CDR3 loop reads CASGGQGDSPLHF. The CDR3 DNA reads as TGTGCCAGTGGCGGGCAGGGGGATTCACCCCTCCACTTT.

The V and J genes are TRBV5-4 and TRBJ1-1; a possible D gene is TRBD1 (5 bases). This CDR3 has 13 amino acids. Germline CDR1 reads SGHNT; CDR2 reads YYREEE (reference sequence). The V end was cut by 3 bases, the J end by 6 bases, with 12 bases between. The CDR3 coding sequence is TGTGCCAGCAGCTCGGGACGAGGGGCTGAAGCTTTCTTT. The encoded protein is CASSSGRGAEAFF.

This sequence joins TRBV5-1 and TRBJ2-1; 8 bases line up with TRBD1. The V gene's germline CDR1 is SGHRS and CDR2 YFSETQ. V was clipped by 6 bases and J by 0 bases; unmatched bases: 11. The CDR3 is 17 residues long. CDR3 protein: CASTTDRGRSSYNEQFF. The CDR3 DNA reads TGCGCCAGCACCACAGACAGGGGCCGAAGCTCCTACAATGAGCAGTTCTTC.

This clone has just a few counts. V usage is TRBV6-1 and J usage is TRBJ1-6, with D unclear. Trimming removed 9 bases from V and 2 bases from J, with 11 bases in between. Looked up from germline, CDR1 is MNHNS and CDR2 is SASEGT. This CDR3 region has 14 residues. CDR3 coding DNA: TGTGCCAGTTCCGCTGGGCCCTATAATTCACCCCTCCACTTT. Amino acid sequence: CASSAGPYNSPLHF.

The CDR3 nucleotides are TGTGCCAGTAGTATACGACTAGCGGGGGAGACCCAGTACTTC. This codes for CASSIRLAGETQYF. The chain combines TRBV19 with TRBJ2-5; 11 bases fit TRBD2. This CDR3 contains 14 residues. CDR1 is LNHDA and CDR2 is SQIVND in the germline V gene (reference sequence). The ends lost 2 bases at V and 5 bases at J; junction bases unmatched: 1.

The chain uses TRBV4-2 and TRBJ1-2; D not certain. Germline assignment: CDR1 LGHNA and CDR2 YNFKEQ. The germline V and J ends were trimmed by 5 bases and 1 base, with 11 bases remaining between them. The CDR3 consists of 14 residues. CDR3 region: CASSLRGFNYGYTF. The CDR3, as DNA: TGTGCCAGCAGCTTGCGTGGCTTTAACTATGGCTACACCTTC.

The table lists this clone with a few counts. The CDR3 region is CASSLTSGIYEQYF. CDR3 DNA sequence: TGTGCCAGCAGCCTGACTAGCGGGATCTACGAGCAGTACTTC. V gene TRBV2 combines with J gene TRBJ2-7; 11 bases are shared with TRBD2. The germline CDR1 and CDR2 sequences are SNHLY and FYNNEI. The CDR3 is 14 amino acids. The junction had 4 bases not matched to a gene; V was cut back by 6 bases and J by 3 bases.

This clone appeared once. The genes are TRBV6-6 and TRBJ2-6; 10 positions agree with TRBD1. J lost 3 bases, V lost 5 bases, and 4 bases had no gene match. The germline V gene encodes CDR1 MNHNY and CDR2 SVGAGI (reference sequence). This CDR3 region has 16 residues. The CDR3 coding sequence is TGTGCCAGCAGTAGACAGGGGGCGGGTGGGGCCAACGTCCTGACTTTC. The encoded protein is CASSRQGAGGANVLTF.

The J gene is TRBJ2-3, the V gene TRBV19; D is uncertain. The CDR3 loop spans 15 amino acids. Germline V gene sequence: CDR1 LNHDA, CDR2 SQIVND (reference sequence). The V end lost 4 bases, the J end lost 0 bases, and 11 bases lay between the germline ends. In nucleotides, the CDR3 is TGTGCCAGTAGTAATCGTGCTGTTAGCACAGATACGCAGTATTTT. It encodes CASSNRAVSTDTQYF.

CDR3 region: CASSLEGPGELFF. CDR3 bases: TGCGCCAGCAGCTTGGAGGGTCCCGGGGAGCTGTTTTTT. The V and J genes are TRBV5-1 and TRBJ2-2, with D uncertain. Trimming took 0 bases from V and 6 from J, leaving 6 bases between them. The CDR3 runs 13 residues. Germline V lookup: CDR1 SGHRS, CDR2 YFSETQ.

The rearrangement uses TRBV11-3 and TRBJ1-4; unclear D gene. Germline loops: CDR1 SGHNT, CDR2 YENEEA. This CDR3 has 12 amino acids. The CDR3 here is CAIGREDEKLFF. DNA of the CDR3: TGTGCTATTGGGCGGGAGGATGAAAAACTGTTTTTT.

The chain recombines TRBV18 with TRBJ1-2, with D hard to call. Trimming removed 8 bases at V and 4 bases at J, with 17 bases between. The CDR3 is 14 amino acids. CDR1 is KGHSH and CDR2 is LQKENI in the germline V gene. The CDR3 loop reads CASRIGTRSYGYTF. The DNA of the CDR3 is TGTGCCAGCCGGATCGGCACCCGCAGCTATGGCTACACCTTC.

The J gene is TRBJ2-7, the V gene TRBV28; D tentatively fits TRBD1 or TRBD2 (5 bases each). This CDR3 spans 14 amino acids. With 7 bases removed from V and 5 bases from J, the gap between germline ends came to 18 bases. CDR1 is MDHEN, CDR2 SYDVKM, per germline. The CDR3 coding sequence is TGTGCCAGCACCATTCGGGACGGTCGTAACGAGCAGTACTTC. Residues: CASTIRDGRNEQYF.

The rearrangement joins TRBV7-3 to TRBJ2-7, with 7 bases lining up with TRBD2. Germline CDR1 and CDR2: SGHTA and FQGTGA. The length of the CDR3 is 15 residues. Trimming removed 0 bases from V and 2 bases from J; junction bases left unmatched: 4. The chain's CDR3 is CASSLTPGGTYEQYF. In DNA form, the CDR3 reads TGTGCCAGCAGCTTAACACCGGGGGGAACCTACGAGCAGTACTTC.

This chain uses TRBV10-3 with TRBJ1-2; weak D call: TRBD1 (5 bases). Germline values: CDR1 ENHRY, CDR2 SYGVKD. V dropped 3 bases and J dropped 4 bases, with 9 bases sitting between them. The CDR3 spans 13 residues. In nucleotides, the CDR3 is TGTGCCATCAGTGACGGGGCCTCCTATGGCTACACCTTC. Translating gives CAISDGASYGYTF.

This clone turned up a few times. J is TRBJ1-2 and V is TRBV5-6; maybe TRBD1 (6 bases). With 1 base removed from V and 8 bases from J, the gap between germline ends came to 15 bases. CDR3 length: 14 amino acids. From germline, CDR1 is SGHDT and CDR2 YYEEEE. The CDR3 loop reads CASSLPRGVYGYTF. The CDR3 coding sequence is TGTGCCAGCAGCTTGCCCAGGGGTGTCTACGGCTACACCTTC.

This rearrangement joins TRBV11-2 to TRBJ2-1, with a possible D match to TRBD2 (5 bases). This CDR3 has 13 residues. Germline loops: CDR1 SGHAT, CDR2 FQNNGV. Trimming took off 5 bases at V and 4 bases at J, with 9 bases between the two ends. CDR3 nucleotides: TGTGCCAGCAGCCCCGGGATTTACAATGAGCAGTTCTTC. Amino acid sequence: CASSPGIYNEQFF.

This chain links TRBV5-1 with TRBJ2-3, with a possible D match to TRBD1 (6 bases). Trimming shortened V by 3 bases and J by 4 bases, and 15 bases separated the two germline ends. The germline gives CDR1 SGHRS, CDR2 YFSETQ. The length of the CDR3 is 15 residues. CDR3 in DNA: TGCGCCAGCAGCTCGTCTCGAAACAGGGCAGATACGCAGTATTTT. Its protein product is CASSSSRNRADTQYF.

DNA for the CDR3: TGCGCCAGCAGCCAAGATTTATCCGGTCCGGGACCTTCAATCTACACCTTC. Encoded protein: CASSQDLSGPGPSIYTF. The chain employs TRBV4-1 and TRBJ1-2, with D possibly being TRBD1 (5 bases). The germline CDR1 and CDR2 sequences are MGHRA and YSYEKL. V was pared by 0 bases and J by 10 bases, with 24 bases between. The CDR3 spans 17 residues.

This CDR3 is CASSVGGSSYEQYF. In nucleotides, the CDR3 is TGTGCCAGCAGTGTCGGGGGAAGCTCCTACGAGCAGTACTTC. The J gene is TRBJ2-7, the V gene TRBV2, with D possibly matching TRBD2 (6 bases). The V gene lost 4 bases and the J gene lost 0 bases, with 10 bases spanning the gap. CDR3 size: 14 residues. CDR1 SNHLY and CDR2 FYNNEI come from the germline V gene.

The chain combines TRBV2 with TRBJ1-5; D uncertain. CDR3 length: 15 amino acids. Per germline, CDR1 SNHLY and CDR2 FYNNEI. V lost 2 bases, J lost 0 bases, and 8 bases lay in between. The CDR3 DNA is TGTGCCAGCAGTGAACAAGGAAATAGCAATCAGCCCCAGCATTTT. Translation gives CASSEQGNSNQPQHF.

As DNA, the CDR3 is TGTGCCTGGACCGCGGGGGGGACTTACAATGAGCAGTTCTTC. Encoded protein: CAWTAGGTYNEQFF. The rearrangement uses TRBV30 and TRBJ2-1; 9 nucleotides match TRBD2. This CDR3 comprises 14 residues. Germline V gene lookup returns CDR1 GTSNPN and CDR2 SVGIG (reference sequence). V lost 4 bases, J lost 4 bases, and 5 bases stayed unmatched.

The chain recombines TRBV2 with TRBJ1-5; D uncertain. Germline CDR1 and CDR2: SNHLY and FYNNEI. This CDR3 has 12 amino acids. Trimming removed 4 bases from V and 4 bases from J, with 5 bases in between. The CDR3, as DNA: TGTGCCAGCAGTGGGAGAAATCAGCCCCAGCATTTT. Encoded protein: CASSGRNQPQHF.